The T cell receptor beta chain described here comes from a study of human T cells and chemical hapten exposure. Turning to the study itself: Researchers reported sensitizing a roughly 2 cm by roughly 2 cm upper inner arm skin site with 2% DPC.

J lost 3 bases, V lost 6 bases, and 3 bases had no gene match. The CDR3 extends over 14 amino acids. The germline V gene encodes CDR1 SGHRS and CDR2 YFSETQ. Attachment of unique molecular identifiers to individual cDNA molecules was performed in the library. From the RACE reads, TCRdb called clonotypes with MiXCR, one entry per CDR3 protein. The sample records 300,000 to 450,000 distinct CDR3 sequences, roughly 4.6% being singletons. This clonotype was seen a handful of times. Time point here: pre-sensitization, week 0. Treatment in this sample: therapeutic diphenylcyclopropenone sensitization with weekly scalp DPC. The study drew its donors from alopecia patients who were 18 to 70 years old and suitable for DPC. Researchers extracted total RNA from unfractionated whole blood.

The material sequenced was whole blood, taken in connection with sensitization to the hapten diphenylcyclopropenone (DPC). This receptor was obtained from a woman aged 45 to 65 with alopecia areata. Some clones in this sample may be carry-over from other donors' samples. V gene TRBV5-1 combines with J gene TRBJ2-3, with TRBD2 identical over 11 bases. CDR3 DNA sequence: TGCGCCAGCACTGCTAGCGGGAGGACAGATACGCAGTATTTT. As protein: CASTASGRTDTQYF.